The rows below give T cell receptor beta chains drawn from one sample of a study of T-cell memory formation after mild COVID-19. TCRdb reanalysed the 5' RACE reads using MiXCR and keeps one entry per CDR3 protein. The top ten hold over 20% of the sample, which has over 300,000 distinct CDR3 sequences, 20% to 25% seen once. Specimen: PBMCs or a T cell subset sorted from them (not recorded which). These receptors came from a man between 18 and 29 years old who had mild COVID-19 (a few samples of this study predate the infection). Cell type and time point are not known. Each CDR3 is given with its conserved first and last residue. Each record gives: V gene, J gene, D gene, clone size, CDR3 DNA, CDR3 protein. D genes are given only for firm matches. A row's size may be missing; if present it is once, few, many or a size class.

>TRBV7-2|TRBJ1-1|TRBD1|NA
TGTGCCAGCATCCGTGCCACCCGGGACAGAAAAGCTTTCTTT
CASIRATRDRKAFF
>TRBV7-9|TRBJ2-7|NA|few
TGTGCCAGCAGCTTAGTCGGACCGCACGAGCAGTACTTC
CASSLVGPHEQYF
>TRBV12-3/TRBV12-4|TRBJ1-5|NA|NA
TGTGCCAGCAGGTCCCCAGTTACAAATCAGCCCCAGCATTTT
CASRSPVTNQPQHF
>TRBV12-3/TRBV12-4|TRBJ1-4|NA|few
TGTGCCAGCTGTCCGGGGGGGTTCGAGAAACTGTTTTTT
CASCPGGFEKLFF
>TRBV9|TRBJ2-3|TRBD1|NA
TGTGCCAGCAGCGTCGGGACAGGGGGGCCCACAGATACGCAGTATTTT
CASSVGTGGPTDTQYF
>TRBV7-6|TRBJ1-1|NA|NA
TGTGCCAGCAGCTTAGTCCCAGAGAATTCCGAAGCTTTCTTT
CASSLVPENSEAFF
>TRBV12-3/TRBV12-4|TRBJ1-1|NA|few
TGTGCCAGCAGAGGGGGGGGGGACACTGAAGCTTTCTTT
CASRGGGDTEAFF
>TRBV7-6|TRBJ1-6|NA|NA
TGTGCCAGCAGCTTAAGGATTGGGACACCGGGCTATAATTCACCCCTCCACTTT
CASSLRIGTPGYNSPLHF
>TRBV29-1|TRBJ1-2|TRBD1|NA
TGCAGCGTTGCGGAAGCAGGGACAGGGAACGGCTACACCTTC
CSVAEAGTGNGYTF
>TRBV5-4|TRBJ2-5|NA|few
TGTGCCAGCAGCCTAGGGACGGCGGAAGAGACCCAGTACTTC
CASSLGTAEETQYF
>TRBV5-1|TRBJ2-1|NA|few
TGCGCCAGCAGCTTGGAAGCCGCCTACAATGAGCAGTTCTTC
CASSLEAAYNEQFF
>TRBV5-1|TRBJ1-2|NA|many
TGCGCCAGCAGCTTGTCAGGGTATGGTCAAGGCTACACCTTC
CASSLSGYGQGYTF
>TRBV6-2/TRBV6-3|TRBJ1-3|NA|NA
TGTGCCAGCAGTTTCGATCAGGGCTCTGGAAACACCATATATTTT
CASSFDQGSGNTIYF
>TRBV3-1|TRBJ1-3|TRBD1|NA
TGTGCCAGCAGCCAGGGACAGTGGAGAAACACCATATATTTT
CASSQGQWRNTIYF
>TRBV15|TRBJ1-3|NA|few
TGTGCCACCAGCAGAGAGGCAGGGTCCGGAAACACCATATATTTT
CATSREAGSGNTIYF
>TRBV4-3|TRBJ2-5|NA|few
TGCGCCAGCAGCCATAGGCCGGGACTCTTCGTCGGAGGGGAGACCCAGTACTTC
CASSHRPGLFVGGETQYF
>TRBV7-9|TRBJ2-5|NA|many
TGTGCCAGCAGCCTACAGGGCCTGCAAGAGACCCAGTACTTC
CASSLQGLQETQYF
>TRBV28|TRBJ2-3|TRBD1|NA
TGTGCCAGCAGTTGGACAGGGGGCGGTACAGATACGCAGTATTTT
CASSWTGGGTDTQYF
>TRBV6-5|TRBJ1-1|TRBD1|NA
TGTGCCAGCAGTTCCCCGGGACAGGGGAACACTGAAGCTTTCTTT
CASSSPGQGNTEAFF
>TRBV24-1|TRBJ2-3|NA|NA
TGTGCCACCAGAGGCGGGGGCTACACAGATACGCAGTATTTT
CATRGGGYTDTQYF
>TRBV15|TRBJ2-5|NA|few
TGTGCCACCAGCAGAGTGGCGAAGTCCCAAGAGACCCAGTACTTC
CATSRVAKSQETQYF
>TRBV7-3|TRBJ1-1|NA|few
TGTGCCAGCACCTTACCGGCGGACGGGAACACTGAAGCTTTCTTT
CASTLPADGNTEAFF
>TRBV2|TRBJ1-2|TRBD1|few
TGTGCCACTCGGACAGGGAGGCCCTATGGCTACACCTTC
CATRTGRPYGYTF
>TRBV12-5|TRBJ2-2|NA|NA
TGTGCTAGTGGTCTAGGTCGAAGCACCGGGGAGCTGTTTTTT
CASGLGRSTGELFF
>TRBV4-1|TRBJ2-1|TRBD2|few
TGCGCCAGCAACCCGCGGGGGGCCGGTGGGTACAATGAGCAGTTCTTC
CASNPRGAGGYNEQFF
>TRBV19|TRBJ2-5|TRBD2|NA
TGTGCCAGTCGCAGGACTAGCGGAGTTGTAGAGACCCAGTACTTC
CASRRTSGVVETQYF
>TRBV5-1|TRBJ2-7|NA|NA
TGCGCCAGCAGCTGGACTGACAGCGCACCTTTCTACGAGCAGTACTTC
CASSWTDSAPFYEQYF
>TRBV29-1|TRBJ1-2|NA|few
TGCAGCGTTAAGGGAAGAGATTATGGCTACACCTTC
CSVKGRDYGYTF
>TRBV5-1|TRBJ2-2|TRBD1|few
TGCGCCAGCAGCTTGGGACAGGGAGTCGAAACCGGGGAGCTGTTTTTT
CASSLGQGVETGELFF
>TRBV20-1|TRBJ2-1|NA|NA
TGCAGTGCTACCGTAGCGCCGGCCCTCAATGAGCAGTTCTTC
CSATVAPALNEQFF
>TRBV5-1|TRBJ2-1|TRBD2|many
TGCGCCAGCAGCTTGATGGCTAGCGGGGGGCCAGGCTATGAGCAGTTCTTC
CASSLMASGGPGYEQFF
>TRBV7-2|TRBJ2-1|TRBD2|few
TGTGCCAGCAGGCGGGAGTTAGGTGAGCAGTTCTTC
CASRRELGEQFF
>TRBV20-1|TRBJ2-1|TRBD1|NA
TGCAGTGCTAGAGATCCAGGGGGCTACAATGAGCAGTTCTTC
CSARDPGGYNEQFF
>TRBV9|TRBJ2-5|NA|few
TGTGCCAGCAGCGTGGCAGGGTTCGAGACCCAGTACTTC
CASSVAGFETQYF
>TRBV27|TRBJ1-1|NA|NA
TGTGCCAGCATAGGGGGGAACACTGAAGCTTTCTTT
CASIGGNTEAFF
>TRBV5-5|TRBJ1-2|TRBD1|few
TGTGCCAGCAGCCCGGGGACAGGGGCCGGTAACTATGGCTACACCTTC
CASSPGTGAGNYGYTF
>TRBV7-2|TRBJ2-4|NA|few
TGTGCCAGCAGCGATCGGACCCGGGGAAACATTCAGTACTTC
CASSDRTRGNIQYF
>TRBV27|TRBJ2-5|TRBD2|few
TGTGCCAGCAGTTTAGGGACTACCTCGCAAGAGACCCAGTACTTC
CASSLGTTSQETQYF
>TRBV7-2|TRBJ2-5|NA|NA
TGTGCCAGCAGCTTAGAAACAGCGTCAGAGACCCAGTACTTC
CASSLETASETQYF
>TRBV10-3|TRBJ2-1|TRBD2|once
TGTGCCATCACCGGTCGTAGCGGGGGGGCGGACAATGAGCAGTTCTTC
CAITGRSGGADNEQFF
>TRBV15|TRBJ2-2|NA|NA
TGTGCCACCAGCAGAGATCCGGCCGGGGAGCTGTTTTTT
CATSRDPAGELFF
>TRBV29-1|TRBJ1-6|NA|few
TGCAGCGTTGCGGGAGATAATTCACCCCTCCACTTT
CSVAGDNSPLHF
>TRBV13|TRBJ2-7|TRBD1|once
TGTGCCAGCAGCTCAAGTCCGGGACAGGTGATACGGGAGCAGTACTTC
CASSSSPGQVIREQYF
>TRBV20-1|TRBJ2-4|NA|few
TGCAGTGCTGGGGGGGCCCTAAAAAACATTCAGTACTTC
CSAGGALKNIQYF
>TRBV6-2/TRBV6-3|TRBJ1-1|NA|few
TGTGCCAGCACTACGGGCAGGCCCCTTCGCGCTTTCTTT
CASTTGRPLRAFF
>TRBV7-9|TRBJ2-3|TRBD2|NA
TGTGCCAGCAGCTCCGGACTAGCGGGCCGCACAGATACGCAGTATTTT
CASSSGLAGRTDTQYF